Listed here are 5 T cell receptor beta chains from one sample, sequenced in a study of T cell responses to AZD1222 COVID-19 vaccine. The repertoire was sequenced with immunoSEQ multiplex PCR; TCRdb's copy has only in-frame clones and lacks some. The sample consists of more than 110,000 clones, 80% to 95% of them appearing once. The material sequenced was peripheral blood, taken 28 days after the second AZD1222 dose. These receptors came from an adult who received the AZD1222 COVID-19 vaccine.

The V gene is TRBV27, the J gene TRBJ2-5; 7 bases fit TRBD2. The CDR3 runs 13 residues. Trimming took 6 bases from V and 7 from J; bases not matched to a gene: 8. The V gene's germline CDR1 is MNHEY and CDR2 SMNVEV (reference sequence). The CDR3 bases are TGTGCCAGCAGCTCAGCCCCGGGAGGGACCCAGTACTTC. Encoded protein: CASSSAPGGTQYF.

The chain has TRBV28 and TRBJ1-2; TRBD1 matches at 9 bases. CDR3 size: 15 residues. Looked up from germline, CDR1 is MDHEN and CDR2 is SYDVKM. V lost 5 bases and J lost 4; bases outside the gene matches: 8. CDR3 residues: CASSPGGQGIYGYTF. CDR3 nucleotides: TGTGCCAGCAGTCCCGGGGGACAGGGTATCTATGGCTACACCTTC.

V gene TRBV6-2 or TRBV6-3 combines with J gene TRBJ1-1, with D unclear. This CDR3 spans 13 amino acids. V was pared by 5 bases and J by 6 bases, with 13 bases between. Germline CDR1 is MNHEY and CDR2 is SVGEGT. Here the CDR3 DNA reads TGTGCCAGCAGTGTGTCCCCAGGCGCTGAAGCTTTCTTT. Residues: CASSVSPGAEAFF.

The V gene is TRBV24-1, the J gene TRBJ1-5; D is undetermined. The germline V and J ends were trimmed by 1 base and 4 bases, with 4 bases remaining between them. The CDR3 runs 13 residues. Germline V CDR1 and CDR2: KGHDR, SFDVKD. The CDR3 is CATSDLPNQPQHF. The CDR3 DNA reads TGTGCCACCAGTGATTTACCTAATCAGCCCCAGCATTTT.

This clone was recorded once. The CDR3 region is CASRDRVTYNEQFF. The CDR3 DNA follows: TGTGCCAGCAGGGACAGGGTTACCTACAATGAGCAGTTCTTC. The chain is built from TRBV27 and TRBJ2-1; 8 bases line up with TRBD1. The germline CDR1 and CDR2 sequences are MNHEY and SMNVEV (reference sequence). The CDR3 consists of 14 residues. The V gene end was trimmed by 6 bases and the J gene end by 2 bases; junction bases not matched to a gene: 3.